These 30 T cell receptor beta chains came from one sample sequenced in a study of T cell changes during pregnancy in multiple sclerosis (dated by TCRdb to about 2019). The method behind the library was the immunoSEQ multiplex PCR assay. TCRdb took over this immuneACCESS table, retaining in-frame rearrangements with V and J assigned. Such tables are incomplete; in checked studies, under half of the missing clones stem from an unresolved V gene, and the remainder is unexplained. Counted in this sample were approximately 85,000 clones; roughly nine tenths of them appeared once. More than 2% of the sample goes to the ten largest clones. The sequences come from peripheral blood, collected in the first trimester of pregnancy. Source of these receptors: a female donor with multiple sclerosis, enrolled in a pregnancy study.

This chain links TRBV7-9 with TRBJ2-7; D is perhaps TRBD2 (5 bases). Germline CDR1 is SEHNR and CDR2 is FQNEAQ (reference sequence). Deletions cut 4 bases from V and 4 bases from J, with 14 bases between. This CDR3 spans 14 amino acids. The CDR3 nucleotides read TGTGCCAGCAGCTCAAGCGGTCGAGGGTACGAGCAGTACTTC. As protein: CASSSSGRGYEQYF.

This clone was seen a single time. The V and J genes are TRBV7-3 and TRBJ2-3, with D perhaps matching TRBD1 (5 bases). The CDR3 is 14 residues long. CDR1 is SGHTA, CDR2 FQGTGA, per germline. V lost 5 bases to trimming and J lost 1 base, with 10 bases between them. In DNA, the CDR3 is TGTGCCAGCAGCCCAGGGTCCCGCACAGATACGCAGTATTTT. Protein product: CASSPGSRTDTQYF. The variable domain in full, with the rest retrieved from reference TRBV7-3 and TRBJ2-3, is GAGVSQTPSNKVTEKGKYVELRCDPISGHTALYWYRQSLGQGPEFLIYFQGTGAADDSGLPNDRFFAVRPEGSVSTLKIQRTERGDSAVYLCASSPGSRTDTQYFGPGTRLTVL.

The CDR3 loop is CASSFRYGDPNTEAFF. In DNA, the CDR3 is TGTGCCAGCAGCTTTCGTTATGGAGATCCAAACACTGAAGCTTTCTTT. The rearrangement uses TRBV7-9 and TRBJ1-1; D remains unclear. In germline, CDR1 is SEHNR, CDR2 FQNEAQ (reference sequence). The CDR3 contains 16 residues. The ends were cut back, 3 bases at V and 2 bases at J, with 16 bases in the middle.

The chain employs TRBV7-3 and TRBJ2-5, with 8 bases fitting TRBD2. The CDR3 extends over 14 amino acids. The V gene end was trimmed by 2 bases and the J gene end by 5 bases; junction bases not matched to a gene: 4. The germline V gene has CDR1 SGHTA and CDR2 FQGTGA. CDR3 nucleotide sequence: TGTGCCAGCAGCTTAGGTGGCGGGAGGGAGACCCAGTACTTC. Protein sequence: CASSLGGGRETQYF.

The chain has TRBV19 and TRBJ1-2; unclear D gene. Deletions cut 1 base from V and 2 bases from J, with 5 bases between. Germline CDR1 LNHDA, CDR2 SQIVND (reference sequence). The CDR3 contains 13 residues. The CDR3 loop is CASSIARNYGYTF. The DNA for the CDR3 is TGTGCCAGTAGTATAGCCAGGAACTATGGCTACACCTTC. The complete variable domain, with remaining parts taken from reference TRBV19 and TRBJ1-2, reads DGGITQSPKYLFRKEGQNVTLSCEQNLNHDAMYWYRQDPGQGLRLIYYSQIVNDFQKGDIAEGYSVSREKKESFPLTVTSAQKNPTAFYLCASSIARNYGYTFGSGTRLTVV.

The gene calls are TRBV28 and TRBJ2-7; TRBD2 aligns across 11 bases. The CDR3 is 15 residues long. Per germline, CDR1 MDHEN and CDR2 SYDVKM. Germline trimming cut 1 base from V and 3 bases from J; bases unmatched to any gene: 2. The CDR3 spells CASSLSTSGSYEQYF. The CDR3 nucleotides read TGTGCCAGCAGTTTATCTACTAGCGGGAGCTACGAGCAGTACTTC.

The chain couples TRBV18 to TRBJ1-6, with 8 positions matching TRBD1. J lost 6 bases, V lost 2 bases, and 9 bases had no gene match. Germline V gives CDR1 KGHSH, CDR2 LQKENI. The CDR3 totals 17 residues. This CDR3 reads CASSPNRGQGSNSPLHF. The CDR3 bases are TGTGCCAGCTCACCAAACCGAGGACAGGGTAGTAATTCACCCCTCCACTTT.

The chain employs TRBV29-1 and TRBJ1-5, with 10 nucleotides matching TRBD1. With 6 bases clipped from V and 0 bases from J, the junction kept 5 bases outside the gene matches. This CDR3 is 15 amino acids long. The germline CDR1 and CDR2 sequences are SQVTM and ANQGSEA. The CDR3 coding sequence is TGCAGCGTCGCCGGACAGGGGGATAGCAATCAGCCCCAGCATTTT. Residues: CSVAGQGDSNQPQHF.

The V and J genes are TRBV7-2 and TRBJ1-2, with D unresolved. CDR1 and CDR2 (germline): SGHTA, FQGNSA. The CDR3 runs 16 residues. The V end was cut by 5 bases, the J end by 3 bases, with 19 bases between. The CDR3 region is CASSPFLALVDYGYTF. In nucleotides, the CDR3 is TGTGCCAGCAGCCCCTTTCTAGCTCTCGTAGACTATGGCTACACCTTC.

The chain combines TRBV2 with TRBJ1-3; D remains ambiguous. The CDR3 loop spans 15 amino acids. Trimming pared 11 bases from V and 4 bases from J, leaving 21 bases between. Germline CDR1 SNHLY, CDR2 FYNNEI. The CDR3 DNA sequence: TGTGCCCCCGGCACTTTTTATGCGGGAGGAAACACCATATATTTT. Amino acid sequence: CAPGTFYAGGNTIYF.

The V gene is TRBV10-1, the J gene TRBJ2-3, with 8 nucleotides matching TRBD2. The V gene end was trimmed by 11 bases and the J gene end by 4 bases; junction bases not matched to a gene: 2. The CDR3 is made up of 11 amino acids. Germline V CDR1 and CDR2: WNHNN, SYGVQD (reference sequence). CDR3 DNA: TGCGCCTCCGGGAGGGCAGATACGCAGTATTTT. Translation: CASGRADTQYF.

This rearrangement joins TRBV27 to TRBJ1-2; D is perhaps TRBD1 (6 bases). Germline V gene data show CDR1 as MNHEY and CDR2 as SMNVEV (reference sequence). The CDR3 is 15 residues long. The V end was cut by 7 bases, the J end by 3 bases, with 18 bases between. CDR3 DNA: TGTGCCAGCAAGGTAACTCCCAGGGGTCACTATGGCTACACCTTC. This encodes CASKVTPRGHYGYTF.

The genes are TRBV7-2 and TRBJ1-6; weak D call: TRBD1 (6 bases). The CDR3 sequence is 19 residues long. Trimming left V 2 bases short and J 0 bases short, with 17 bases between. CDR1 and CDR2 (germline): SGHTA, FQGNSA. This CDR3 is CASSLLLKGGFSYNSPLHF. CDR3 in DNA: TGTGCCAGCAGCTTACTTCTAAAAGGGGGTTTCTCCTATAATTCACCCCTCCACTTT.

The DNA of the CDR3 is TGTGCCACCAGCAGAGATGTCGGGAGAACCTACAATGAGCAGTTCTTC. Its translation is CATSRDVGRTYNEQFF. This sequence joins TRBV15 and TRBJ2-1, with D tentatively TRBD2 (6 bases). Deletions cut 0 bases from V and 2 bases from J, with 11 bases between. The germline gives CDR1 LNHNV, CDR2 YYDKDF (reference sequence). The CDR3 runs to 16 residues. Combining the CDR3 with reference TRBV15 and TRBJ2-1 gives the whole variable domain DAMVIQNPRYQVTQFGKPVTLSCSQTLNHNVMYWYQQKSSQAPKLLFHYYDKDFNNEADTPDNFQSRRPNTSFCFLDIRSPGLGDTAMYLCATSRDVGRTYNEQFFGPGTRLTVL.

J is TRBJ2-4 and V is TRBV10-3; 8 bases match TRBD1. Germline CDR1 and CDR2: ENHRY and SYGVKD. CDR3 length: 13 amino acids. Trimming took 7 bases from V and 12 from J; bases not matched to a gene: 11. CDR3 protein: CAITGGQGKDQYF. DNA of the CDR3: TGTGCCATCACCGGAGGACAGGGAAAAGATCAGTACTTC.

This CDR3 reads CASSESYFLDRYTF. The CDR3, as DNA: TGTGCCAGCAGTGAATCATATTTTCTAGATCGCTACACCTTC. The chain carries TRBV2 and TRBJ1-2; D is ambiguous. The germline gives CDR1 SNHLY, CDR2 FYNNEI. The CDR3 covers 14 residues. With 2 bases removed from V and 9 bases from J, the gap between germline ends came to 16 bases.

This chain joins TRBV4-3 and TRBJ2-3, with 11 bases aligning to TRBD2. The V gene's germline CDR1 is LGHNA and CDR2 YSLEER. The CDR3 runs 16 residues. Germline trimming cut 5 bases from V and 0 bases from J; bases unmatched to any gene: 4. The CDR3 loop reads CASSFLAGGSTDTQYF. The CDR3 DNA reads TGCGCCAGCAGCTTCCTAGCGGGGGGCAGCACAGATACGCAGTATTTT.

This rearrangement joins TRBV5-4 to TRBJ2-5, with 8 bases that match TRBD1. The CDR3 consists of 15 residues. The germline V gene encodes CDR1 SGHNT and CDR2 YYREEE (reference sequence). After removal of 5 bases from V and 4 bases from J, the junction contained 10 bases not matched to a gene. CDR3 protein: CASSPPGQGGETQYF. The CDR3 nucleotides read TGTGCCAGCAGTCCCCCCGGACAGGGCGGAGAGACCCAGTACTTC. The variable domain in full, completed from reference TRBV5-4 and TRBJ2-5, reads ETGVTQSPTHLIKTRGQQVTLRCSSQSGHNTVSWYQQALGQGPQFIFQYYREEENGRGNFPPRFSGLQFPNYSSELNVNALELDDSALYLCASSPPGQGGETQYFGPGTRLLVL.

As DNA, the CDR3 is TGTGCCAGCAGCGTCTATGGCTATGGCTACACCTTC. Residues: CASSVYGYGYTF. V usage is TRBV13 and J usage is TRBJ1-2; D not resolved. Trimming left V 5 bases short and J 4 bases short, with 8 bases between. This CDR3 has 12 amino acids. Germline V gives CDR1 PRHDT, CDR2 FYEKMQ (reference sequence).

This clone was counted between two and nine times. The V gene is TRBV21-1, the J gene TRBJ1-1; the table's D call of TRBD1 was not tested on the DNA. TRBV21-1 is assigned pseudogene status. The length of the CDR3 is 16 residues. CDR3 DNA sequence: TGTGCCAGCAGCACCCCGGGACAGGGGATGGACACTGAAGCTTTCTTT. This sequence encodes CASSTPGQGMDTEAFF.

The rearrangement links TRBV6-1 to TRBJ2-5; no reliable D call. This CDR3 contains 14 residues. Germline CDR1 MNHNS, CDR2 SASEGT. V was trimmed by 2 bases and J by 1 base, leaving 8 bases between them. Here the CDR3 reads CASSEPATQETQYF. The CDR3 DNA is TGTGCCAGCAGTGAACCCGCTACCCAAGAGACCCAGTACTTC.

This chain uses TRBV7-3 with TRBJ2-3, with D hard to call. Looked up from germline, CDR1 is SGHTA and CDR2 is FQGTGA. Trimming left V 0 bases short and J 2 bases short, with 9 bases between. This CDR3 is 15 amino acids long. The CDR3 sequence: CASSLTVSFTDTQYF. In DNA form, the CDR3 reads TGTGCCAGCAGCTTAACCGTCTCTTTCACAGATACGCAGTATTTT.

The gene calls are TRBV4-1 and TRBJ1-2; 7 bases agree with TRBD1. The J segment lost 7 bases and the V segment lost 4 bases, leaving 6 bases of the junction unmatched. This CDR3 has 13 amino acids. Germline CDR1 is MGHRA and CDR2 is YSYEKL. CDR3 in DNA: TGCGCCAGCAGCCTAAACCAGGGGGGTGGCTACACCTTC. Amino acids: CASSLNQGGGYTF.

A single count supports this clone. The V and J genes are TRBV27 and TRBJ1-4, with D hard to call. Trimming pared 4 bases from V and 0 bases from J, leaving 3 bases between. Per the germline V gene, CDR1 is MNHEY and CDR2 is SMNVEV (reference sequence). This CDR3 has 13 residues. The CDR3 coding sequence is TGTGCCAGCAGTTCGGCAACTAATGAAAAACTGTTTTTT. It codes for CASSSATNEKLFF.

The chain is built from TRBV7-2 and TRBJ2-5, with D maybe TRBD2 (5 bases). Germline loops: CDR1 SGHTA, CDR2 FQGNSA. This CDR3 comprises 13 residues. The V gene lost 8 bases and the J gene lost 2 bases, with 12 bases spanning the gap. The CDR3 sequence: CASGPRVQETQYF. CDR3 nucleotide sequence: TGTGCCAGCGGACCGCGGGTTCAAGAGACCCAGTACTTC.

The V and J genes are TRBV11-3 and TRBJ1-1, with D tentatively TRBD1 (6 bases). V lost 6 bases and J lost 6, with 32 bases in between. Germline lookup yields CDR1 SGHNT and CDR2 YENEEA. This CDR3 spans 19 amino acids. The CDR3 sequence is CASRKQGPKGEGVLSEAFF. In nucleotides, the CDR3 is TGTGCCAGCAGGAAACAGGGACCGAAAGGCGAAGGGGTACTTTCTGAAGCTTTCTTT.

The rearrangement links TRBV14 to TRBJ1-2; 12 positions agree with TRBD1. This CDR3 region has 17 residues. V was clipped by 0 bases and J by 6 bases; unmatched bases: 8. Germline CDR1 reads SGHDN; CDR2 reads FVKESK. The DNA for the CDR3 is TGTGCCAGCAGCCAAGATCTTGGGACAGGGGGCGGTCATGGCTACACCTTC. This codes for CASSQDLGTGGGHGYTF.

The V gene is TRBV2, the J gene TRBJ1-1; 7 bases are shared with TRBD1. Per germline, CDR1 SNHLY and CDR2 FYNNEI. The CDR3 runs 15 residues. Losses at the gene ends were 4 bases for V and 1 base for J; bases not matched to a gene: 6. The CDR3 protein is CASSVLRDRNTEAFF. The CDR3 DNA sequence: TGTGCCAGCAGTGTATTAAGGGACAGGAACACTGAAGCTTTCTTT.

The chain carries TRBV27 and TRBJ1-2; TRBD1 might be the D (5 bases). The length of the CDR3 is 17 residues. V was shortened by 4 bases and J by 1 base, with 19 bases between the two germline ends. Germline CDR1 reads MNHEY; CDR2 reads SMNVEV (reference sequence). Written as DNA, the CDR3 is TGTGCCAGCAGTTCGCGACAGACGTCTGCCCTTAACTATGGCTACACCTTC. It yields the protein CASSSRQTSALNYGYTF.

This clone occurred a few times. The rearrangement joins TRBV7-2 to TRBJ2-7; the match to TRBD2 covers 9 bases. The germline V gene encodes CDR1 SGHTA and CDR2 FQGNSA. This CDR3 has 17 amino acids. V shed 1 base and J 3 bases; nucleotides not matched to a gene: 10. CDR3 DNA sequence: TGTGCCAGCAGCTTAGATGATGGGACTAGCTTTCGCTACGAGCAGTACTTC. Protein sequence: CASSLDDGTSFRYEQYF.